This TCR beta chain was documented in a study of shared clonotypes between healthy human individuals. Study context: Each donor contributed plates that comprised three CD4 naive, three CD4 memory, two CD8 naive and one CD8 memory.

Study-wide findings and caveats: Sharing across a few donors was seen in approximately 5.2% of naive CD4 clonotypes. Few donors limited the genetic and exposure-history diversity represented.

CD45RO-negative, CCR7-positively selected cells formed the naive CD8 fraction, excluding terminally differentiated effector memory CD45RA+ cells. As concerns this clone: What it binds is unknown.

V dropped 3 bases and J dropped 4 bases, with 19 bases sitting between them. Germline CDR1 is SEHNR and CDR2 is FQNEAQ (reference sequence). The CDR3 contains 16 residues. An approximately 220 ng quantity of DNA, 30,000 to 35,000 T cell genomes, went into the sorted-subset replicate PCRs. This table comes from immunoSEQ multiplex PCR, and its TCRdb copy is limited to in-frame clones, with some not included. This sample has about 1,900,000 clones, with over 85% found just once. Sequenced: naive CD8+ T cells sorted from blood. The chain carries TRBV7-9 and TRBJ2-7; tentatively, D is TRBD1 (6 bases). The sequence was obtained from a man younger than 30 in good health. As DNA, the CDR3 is TGTGCCAGCAGCTTCGGTCCCGGGACAAGTTCTTACGAGCAGTACTTC. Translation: CASSFGPGTSSYEQYF.